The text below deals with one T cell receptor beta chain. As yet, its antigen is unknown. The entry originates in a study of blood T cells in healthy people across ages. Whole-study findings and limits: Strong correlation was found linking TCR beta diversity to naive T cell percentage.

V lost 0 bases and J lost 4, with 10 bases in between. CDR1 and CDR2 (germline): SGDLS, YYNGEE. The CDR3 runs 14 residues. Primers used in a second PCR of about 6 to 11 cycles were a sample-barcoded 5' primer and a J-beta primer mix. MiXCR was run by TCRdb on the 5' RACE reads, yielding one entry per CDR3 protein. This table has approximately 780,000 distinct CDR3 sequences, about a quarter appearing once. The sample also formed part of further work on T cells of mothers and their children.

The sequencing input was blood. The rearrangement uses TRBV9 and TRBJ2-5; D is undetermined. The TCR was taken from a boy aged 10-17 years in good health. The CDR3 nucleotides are TGTGCCAGCAGCGTAGGCCCGGTCCGAGAGACCCAGTACTTC. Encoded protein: CASSVGPVRETQYF.